This TCR beta chain was profiled in a study of T cells after yellow fever vaccination. This CDR3 is built from 14 residues. Trimming at V came to 8 bases and at J to 3 bases, leaving 3 bases not matched to a gene. The germline V gene has CDR1 ENHRY and CDR2 SYGVKD. Whole-study findings and limits: CD4 and CD8 compartments shared a small share of clonotypes, likely from convergent recombination. Reappearance after the booster was seen for most primary-vaccination clones, at roughly 96% CD4 and 75% to 90% CD8.

UMIs and a universal primer site were added when TCR cDNA was made by 5'RACE template switching. A single record per CDR3 protein comes from TCRdb applying MiXCR to the 5' RACE reads. The table records roughly 330,000 distinct CDR3 sequences, 3.5% to 4.5% of them present only once. This clonotype was counted a few times. The antigen is unknown. The clonotype comes from a man between 18 and 35 years old who received the YFV17D yellow fever vaccine. The sequences come from PBMCs, collected 5 days after the yellow fever booster vaccination. The chain uses TRBV10-3 and TRBJ2-2, with TRBD1 identical over 10 bases. The CDR3 region is CAIGDRGHTGELFF. The CDR3 nucleotides are TGTGCCATCGGAGACAGGGGGCACACCGGGGAGCTGTTTTTT.